The next 24 T cell receptor beta chains were all read from a single sample in a study of T-cell reconstitution after alpha-beta-depleted transplantation in children. Unique molecular identifiers were incorporated during preparation of the TCRbeta library. TCRdb re-called the PCR reads through MiXCR, storing one row per CDR3 protein. The table records some 590,000 distinct CDR3 sequences, roughly a tenth of them present only once. The specimen comprised PBMCs from the stem cell graft donor, sampled from the stem cell graft. The receptors here all came from a human donor who donated a stem cell graft to a child with acute myeloid leukemia.

The rearrangement joins TRBV7-9 to TRBJ2-7; unclear D gene. Between the trimmed V and J ends, which lost 2 bases and 5 bases, there was a span of 7 bases. The CDR3 contains 12 residues. Per the germline V gene, CDR1 is SEHNR and CDR2 is FQNEAQ (reference sequence). CDR3 in amino acids: CASSLTFNEQYF. In DNA, the CDR3 is TGTGCCAGCAGCTTAACTTTTAACGAGCAGTACTTC.

This clonotype came up many times. The chain employs TRBV7-3 and TRBJ1-2; no clear D gene. The germline V and J ends were trimmed by 2 bases and 8 bases, with 15 bases remaining between them. Per the germline V gene, CDR1 is SGHTA and CDR2 is FQGTGA. The CDR3 spans 14 residues. This chain's CDR3 is CASSLEPAARGYTF. CDR3 sequence (DNA): TGTGCCAGCAGCTTAGAACCGGCTGCTAGGGGCTACACCTTC. The whole variable domain, filled in from reference TRBV7-3 and TRBJ1-2, reads GAGVSQTPSNKVTEKGKYVELRCDPISGHTALYWYRQSLGQGPEFLIYFQGTGAADDSGLPNDRFFAVRPEGSVSTLKIQRTERGDSAVYLCASSLEPAARGYTFGSGTRLTVV.

The CDR3 loop is CSVDGLEHLYNEQFF. CDR3 nucleotides: TGCAGCGTTGATGGACTAGAGCACCTCTACAATGAGCAGTTCTTC. The V call is TRBV29-1, the J call TRBJ2-1, with 7 nucleotides matching TRBD2. V gave up 3 bases and J gave up 3 bases; unmatched junction bases: 8. The CDR3 is 15 amino acids. Per germline, CDR1 SQVTM and CDR2 ANQGSEA.

This chain connects TRBV5-1 to TRBJ2-2; D is unresolved. Germline V gene data show CDR1 as SGHRS and CDR2 as YFSETQ. The CDR3 totals 14 residues. The germline V and J ends were trimmed by 0 bases and 4 bases, with 7 bases remaining between them. CDR3 in DNA: TGCGCCAGCAGCTTGGAACTCCCCACCGGGGAGCTGTTTTTT. It codes for CASSLELPTGELFF.

V gene TRBV25-1 combines with J gene TRBJ1-2; D unclear. The V gene lost 1 base and the J gene lost 8 bases, with 14 bases spanning the gap. Germline lookup yields CDR1 MGHDK and CDR2 SYGVNS. CDR3 length equals 14 residues. CDR3 protein: CASSEFGSDIGYTF. As DNA, the CDR3 is TGTGCCAGCAGTGAATTCGGGTCAGATATAGGCTACACCTTC.

The genes are TRBV3-1 and TRBJ2-3; perhaps TRBD1 as D (6 bases). The length of the CDR3 is 14 residues. The germline CDR1 and CDR2 sequences are LGHDT and YNNKEL (reference sequence). With 1 base removed from V and 5 bases from J, the gap between germline ends came to 10 bases. The CDR3 loop reads CASSQGGLGDTQYF. Written as DNA, the CDR3 is TGTGCCAGCAGCCAAGGGGGGCTGGGAGATACGCAGTATTTT.

This chain joins TRBV5-1 and TRBJ2-1, with TRBD2 as a possible D gene (6 bases). Germline CDR1 and CDR2: SGHRS and YFSETQ. The CDR3 consists of 15 residues. V was trimmed by 5 bases and J by 2 bases, leaving 14 bases between them. CDR3 in amino acids: CASRPSTGAYNEQFF. The CDR3 bases are TGCGCCAGCAGGCCATCTACGGGAGCCTACAATGAGCAGTTCTTC.

This clonotype was detected many times. V gene TRBV28 combines with J gene TRBJ2-1; D remains ambiguous. The V gene's germline CDR1 is MDHEN and CDR2 SYDVKM. The CDR3 extends over 13 amino acids. The V gene lost 5 bases and the J gene lost 6 bases, with 11 bases spanning the gap. The CDR3 reads CASSKTARNEQFF. In DNA form, the CDR3 reads TGTGCCAGCAGTAAGACTGCCCGCAATGAGCAGTTCTTC.

This clonotype was found a few times. The chain has TRBV6-2 or TRBV6-3 and TRBJ2-1; no definite D call. Trimming took 2 bases from V and 0 from J, leaving 11 bases between them. CDR1 and CDR2 (germline): MNHEY, SVGEGT. CDR3 length: 16 amino acids. For the CDR3, the DNA is TGTGCCAGCAGTTACGGGCAGAGGAGCTCCTACAATGAGCAGTTCTTC. This encodes CASSYGQRSSYNEQFF.

A few counts support this clonotype. The chain couples TRBV5-5 to TRBJ2-7; no clear D. The CDR3 has 15 residues. Germline CDR1 SGHKS, CDR2 YYEKEE (reference sequence). V was trimmed by 2 bases and J by 3 bases, leaving 15 bases between them. The CDR3 nucleotides are TGTGCCAGCAGCTTACGGCAGGCCGGCAGCTACGAGCAGTACTTC. Protein sequence: CASSLRQAGSYEQYF.

The chain uses TRBV20-1 and TRBJ1-1; D gene ambiguous. Trimming took off 6 bases at V and 1 base at J, with 9 bases between the two ends. There are 12 residues in the CDR3. The germline gives CDR1 DFQATT, CDR2 SNEGSKA (reference sequence). As DNA, the CDR3 is TGCAGTGCCACGTCCCCGAACACTGAAGCTTTCTTT. The encoded protein is CSATSPNTEAFF.

The V and J genes are TRBV29-1 and TRBJ2-1; no clear D gene. The V end was cut by 0 bases, the J end by 7 bases, with 16 bases between. The CDR3 has 15 amino acids. Looked up from germline, CDR1 is SQVTM and CDR2 is ANQGSEA. The CDR3: CSVEDPGRTQNEQFF. Written as DNA, the CDR3 is TGCAGCGTTGAAGATCCAGGCAGAACCCAGAATGAGCAGTTCTTC.

The J gene is TRBJ2-3, the V gene TRBV6-2 or TRBV6-3; perhaps TRBD2 as D (5 bases). Per the germline V gene, CDR1 is MNHEY and CDR2 is SVGEGT. V was cut by 0 bases and J by 2 bases, with 21 bases left in between. The CDR3 has 19 residues. The CDR3 DNA sequence: TGTGCCAGCAGTTACTCGAAGAGGGCGAGGGCGGGCCACACAGATACGCAGTATTTT. Residues: CASSYSKRARAGHTDTQYF.

This clonotype was seen more than once but under ten times. The rearrangement uses TRBV30 and TRBJ2-7, with D perhaps being TRBD1 or TRBD2 (5 bases each). The germline V gene encodes CDR1 GTSNPN and CDR2 SVGIG (reference sequence). Trimming removed 0 bases at V and 12 bases at J, with 18 bases between. The CDR3 consists of 13 residues. Written as DNA, the CDR3 is TGTGCCTGGAGTGTACTCCGGGGCAGCGCGCCGTACTTC. This codes for CAWSVLRGSAPYF.

This clonotype was picked up many times. V gene TRBV28 combines with J gene TRBJ1-6; a possible D gene is TRBD1 (5 bases). The CDR3 is 15 amino acids. From germline, CDR1 is MDHEN and CDR2 SYDVKM. Trimming pared 3 bases from V and 10 bases from J, leaving 16 bases between. The DNA of the CDR3 is TGTGCCAGCAGTTTCGGGTCGCAGGGCCGCTCACCCCTCCACTTT. Amino acid sequence: CASSFGSQGRSPLHF.

This sequence joins TRBV11-1 and TRBJ2-7, with 9 nucleotides matching TRBD1. After removal of 2 bases from V and 0 bases from J, the junction contained 11 bases not matched to a gene. The CDR3 covers 18 residues. Germline V gene lookup returns CDR1 SGHAT and CDR2 FQDESV (reference sequence). CDR3 sequence: CASSLIPGQGPNSYEQYF. The CDR3 nucleotides are TGTGCCAGCAGCTTAATCCCTGGACAGGGGCCGAACTCCTACGAGCAGTACTTC.

This clonotype has ten or more counts. The chain carries TRBV29-1 and TRBJ2-1; D unresolved. The CDR3 totals 13 residues. CDR1 is SQVTM, CDR2 ANQGSEA, per germline. V was clipped by 4 bases and J by 7 bases, with 14 bases between them. The CDR3 DNA reads TGCAGCGTTGCCGGGCTAATGGGGAATGAGCAGTTCTTC. It encodes CSVAGLMGNEQFF.

This clonotype was recorded at least ten times. The chain carries TRBV4-3 and TRBJ2-1; TRBD2 matches at 8 bases. Germline values: CDR1 LGHNA, CDR2 YSLEER. Unmatched junction bases numbered 13, after V lost 0 bases and J lost 0 bases. The CDR3 contains 20 residues. CDR3 region: CASSQDPISGAQSSYNEQFF. The CDR3 DNA sequence: TGCGCCAGCAGCCAAGATCCGATTAGCGGGGCCCAAAGCTCCTACAATGAGCAGTTCTTC.

The rearrangement uses TRBV20-1 and TRBJ1-2; tentatively, D is TRBD1 (6 bases). Germline loops: CDR1 DFQATT, CDR2 SNEGSKA (reference sequence). This CDR3 comprises 14 residues. V lost 3 bases, J lost 0 bases, and 11 bases lay in between. The DNA of the CDR3 is TGCAGTGCTAGGGGACACCTTACTAACTATGGCTACACCTTC. Amino acid sequence: CSARGHLTNYGYTF.

The chain carries TRBV12-3 or TRBV12-4 and TRBJ2-2; no definite D call. The V gene lost 1 base and the J gene lost 3 bases, with 6 bases spanning the gap. CDR3 length: 14 residues. The CDR3 region is CASSLVADTGELFF. The CDR3, as DNA: TGTGCCAGCAGTTTAGTTGCAGACACCGGGGAGCTGTTTTTT.

CDR3 nucleotide sequence: TGTGCCAGCCGCCTCGGGAGGGCCTACAATGAGCAGTTCTTC. It yields the protein CASRLGRAYNEQFF. V and J are TRBV2 and TRBJ2-1; TRBD2 agrees at 8 bases. V lost 8 bases and J lost 2; bases outside the gene matches: 5. Germline V lookup: CDR1 SNHLY, CDR2 FYNNEI. This CDR3 comprises 14 residues.

The rearrangement joins TRBV7-3 to TRBJ2-1; 11 positions match TRBD1. V shed 0 bases and J 8 bases; nucleotides not matched to a gene: 6. Germline lookup yields CDR1 SGHTA and CDR2 FQGTGA. CDR3 size: 16 residues. The CDR3 spells CASSLTRDRGSHEQFF. CDR3 DNA sequence: TGTGCCAGCAGCTTAACCCGGGACAGGGGGAGTCATGAGCAGTTCTTC.

The J gene is TRBJ2-3, the V gene TRBV5-1, with no clear D. Per the germline V gene, CDR1 is SGHRS and CDR2 is YFSETQ. V was cut by 2 bases and J by 5 bases, with 6 bases left in between. The CDR3 spans 12 residues. CDR3 protein: CASSFGQDTQYF. In nucleotides, the CDR3 is TGCGCCAGCAGCTTCGGGCAAGATACGCAGTATTTT.

The gene calls are TRBV6-2 or TRBV6-3 and TRBJ2-7; TRBD2 is a possible D gene (6 bases). CDR1 MNHEY and CDR2 SVGEGT come from the germline V gene. Trimming shortened V by 7 bases and J by 4 bases, and 14 bases separated the two germline ends. The CDR3 loop spans 13 amino acids. CDR3 bases: TGTGCCAGCATCACTTGGAGGGGATACGAGCAGTACTTC. Its protein product is CASITWRGYEQYF.